These T cell receptor beta chains were read from a single sample in a study of blood T cells in healthy people across ages. TCRdb independently ran MiXCR on the 5' RACE reads; one entry per CDR3 protein. Here the sample spans approximately 1,700,000 distinct CDR3 sequences, roughly two fifths being singletons. Sequencing used blood. Receptors were obtained from a human donor in good health. Each CDR3 is given with its conserved first and last residue. The D gene is left open where the match is weak. Rows may omit the clone size; those that give it use once, few, many or a size class.

abundance	d_gene	v_gene	j_gene	len	CDR3nt	CDR3aa
few	TRBD2	TRBV7-9	TRBJ2-7	16	TGTGCCAGCAGCCCGCCCGGGGGGGACCTCTCCTACGAGCAGTACTTC	CASSPPGGDLSYEQYF
few	.	TRBV7-2	TRBJ1-2	13	TGTGCCAGCAGCCAACCCGCAGGGGTCGGCTACACCTTC	CASSQPAGVGYTF
.	.	TRBV4-1	TRBJ1-2	14	TGCGCCAGCAGCCAAAACGAACAGGTCTATGGCTACACCTTC	CASSQNEQVYGYTF
.	TRBD2	TRBV20-1	TRBJ2-5	16	TGCAGTGCTCCCCGTGTTGGGCGGGGGGTGGAAGAGACCCAGTACTTC	CSAPRVGRGVEETQYF
.	.	TRBV12-3/TRBV12-4	TRBJ1-4	13	TGTGTCAGCAGTTTAGGAGAGGCAGGGAGACTGTTTTTT	CVSSLGEAGRLFF
.	.	TRBV27	TRBJ2-1	12	TGTGCCAGCAGTTTATTAGGTCAGGGTCAGTTCTTC	CASSLLGQGQFF
.	.	TRBV5-6	TRBJ2-3	15	TGTGCCAGCTCGATTGGGGGTGCGGGCACAGATACGCAGTATTTT	CASSIGGAGTDTQYF
.	.	TRBV7-3	TRBJ2-1	13	TGTGCCAGCAGCAGCACGGTCTACGGTGAGCAGTTCTTC	CASSSTVYGEQFF
.	TRBD1	TRBV27	TRBJ2-7	19	TGTGCCAGCAGTCCCTCAGAAGCCCTCACAGGGGGCTTTACCTACGAGCAGTACTTC	CASSPSEALTGGFTYEQYF
.	.	TRBV20-1	TRBJ2-1	11	TGCAGTGCTACCCACTGCAATGAGCAGTTCTTC	CSATHCNEQFF
.	.	TRBV10-3	TRBJ2-5	11	TGTGACATCAGTGAGTCGCAGACCCAGTACTTC	CDISESQTQYF
once	.	TRBV5-1	TRBJ1-2	14	TGCGCCGGCAGCTTGGCCGTGACGAACTATGGCTACACCTTC	CAGSLAVTNYGYTF
few	.	TRBV9	TRBJ1-1	12	TGTGCCAGCAGCGAGGTGGGGACTGAAGCTTTCTTT	CASSEVGTEAFF
.	TRBD1	TRBV20-1	TRBJ1-1	14	TGCAGTGCTGACAGGGTTATTAAGGGGACTGAAGCTTTCTTT	CSADRVIKGTEAFF
.	.	TRBV12-3/TRBV12-4	TRBJ2-3	12	TGTGCCAGCAGTTTTCGGACGGGGAATCTGTATTTT	CASSFRTGNLYF
few	.	TRBV7-9	TRBJ1-6	12	TGTGCCAGCAGTTCTCAGTATTCACCCCTCCACTTT	CASSSQYSPLHF
many	TRBD2	TRBV27	TRBJ2-5	14	TGTGCCAGCAGCCGAGCGGGGGGGCAAGAGACCCAGTACTTC	CASSRAGGQETQYF
.	.	TRBV24-1	TRBJ2-1	14	TGTGCCACCAGTGATTTTGCGAGTTACAATGAGCAGTTCTTC	CATSDFASYNEQFF
few	.	TRBV11-2	TRBJ2-3	13	TGTGCCAGCAGTCTAGCCCTTTATGATACGCAGTATTTT	CASSLALYDTQYF
.	TRBD2	TRBV4-3	TRBJ2-7	15	TGCGCCAGCAGCCAGGATAGCGGGGAGAACTACGAGCAGTACTTC	CASSQDSGENYEQYF
few	TRBD2	TRBV4-3	TRBJ2-5	15	TGCGCCAGCAGCCAAACCAGACTAGCCGGGGAGACCCAGTACTTC	CASSQTRLAGETQYF
.	TRBD1	TRBV29-1	TRBJ2-7	13	TGCAGCGCAACCGGGACAGCCAGCCACGAGCAGTACTTC	CSATGTASHEQYF
few	TRBD1	TRBV5-1	TRBJ2-7	12	TGCGCCAGTTCGGACAGGGAATACGAGCAGTACTTC	CASSDREYEQYF
.	.	TRBV12-3/TRBV12-4	TRBJ1-5	15	TGTGCCTCCGCGGGGGCCGGGGATAGCAATCAGCCCCAGCATTTT	CASAGAGDSNQPQHF
few	TRBD1	TRBV24-1	TRBJ2-5	18	TGTGCCACCAGTGACCCTCCCGGGACAGGGGTGAAGCTGGAGACCCAGTACTTC	CATSDPPGTGVKLETQYF
.	.	TRBV12-5	TRBJ2-7	16	TGTGCTAGTGGTTTGGTACGAGGGGTCTCCTCCTACGAGCAGTACTTC	CASGLVRGVSSYEQYF
many	.	TRBV7-2	TRBJ2-5	13	TGTGCCAGCAGCTTAGGGACGCAAGAGACCCAGTACTTC	CASSLGTQETQYF
.	.	TRBV9	TRBJ1-2	15	TGTGCCAGCAGCGTAGGTGGGGACCCTAACTATGGCTACACCTTC	CASSVGGDPNYGYTF
few	.	TRBV12-3/TRBV12-4	TRBJ1-1	17	TGTGCCAGCAGCCTCCTACCGGGACAATCGCCGGGGACTGAAGCTTTCTTT	CASSLLPGQSPGTEAFF
.	.	TRBV27	TRBJ2-4	13	TGTGCCAGCAGTCTATCTCCCAAAAACATTCAGTACTTC	CASSLSPKNIQYF
.	.	TRBV6-2/TRBV6-3	TRBJ1-5	12	TGTGCCAGCCGGGATTTCAATCAGCCCCAGCATTTT	CASRDFNQPQHF
few	.	TRBV7-3	TRBJ2-7	13	TGTGCCAGCAGCTCCCAGGGGGGTGTAGAGCAGTACTTC	CASSSQGGVEQYF
.	.	TRBV4-3	TRBJ1-1	17	TGCGCCAGCAGCCAAGATTACGCCGACAGATTGAACACTGAAGCTTTCTTT	CASSQDYADRLNTEAFF
.	.	TRBV5-1	TRBJ2-5	15	TGCGCCAGCAGCCCTCCTCCAGGGCGCGGGGAGACCCAGTACTTC	CASSPPPGRGETQYF
few	.	TRBV13	TRBJ2-7	15	TGTGCCAGCAGCTTAGGCCGAGGACAAACCTACGAGCAGTACTTC	CASSLGRGQTYEQYF
.	.	TRBV14	TRBJ1-1	15	TGTGCCAGCAGCCAACTGGGGGAGGTGAACACTGAAGCTTTCTTT	CASSQLGEVNTEAFF
.	TRBD1	TRBV12-3/TRBV12-4	TRBJ2-3	14	TGTGCCAGCAGTCTGCGACAGGGGGGAAATACGCAGTATTTT	CASSLRQGGNTQYF
.	.	TRBV12-3/TRBV12-4	TRBJ1-1	15	TGTGCCAGCAGTTTCAATGTTGGGGTGAACACTGAAGCTTTCTTT	CASSFNVGVNTEAFF
few	TRBD2	TRBV4-3	TRBJ2-7	17	TGCGCCAGCAGCCAAGATCCTCCTGGGGGGGAGTCGGACGAGCAGTACTTC	CASSQDPPGGESDEQYF
.	TRBD1	TRBV5-1	TRBJ1-2	14	TGCGCCAGCAGCCCCGGGACAGGGGTTAGTGGCTACACCTTC	CASSPGTGVSGYTF
.	.	TRBV20-1	TRBJ2-5	15	TGCAGTGCTCTACGAACGGGCGGGGTTGGAGAGACCCAGTACTTC	CSALRTGGVGETQYF
.	TRBD2	TRBV18	TRBJ2-1	15	TGTGCCAGCTCACCTGGCGGGGGTAATTACAATGAGCAGTTCTTC	CASSPGGGNYNEQFF
once	.	TRBV30	TRBJ2-1	14	TGTGCCTGGGCTCCTTCTACCCCCTACAATGAGCAGTTCTTC	CAWAPSTPYNEQFF
few	.	TRBV9	TRBJ2-6	17	TGTGCCAGCAGCTTAAAAGACCGTTACTCTGGGGCCAACGTCCTGACTTTC	CASSLKDRYSGANVLTF
.	.	TRBV25-1	TRBJ1-4	13	TGTGCCAGCAGTGAAGTCCTGCAGGAAAAACTGTTTTTT	CASSEVLQEKLFF
.	.	TRBV6-4	TRBJ2-3	14	TGTGCCAGCAGGGATGGGGAATATACAGATACGCAGTATTTT	CASRDGEYTDTQYF
many	TRBD1	TRBV20-1	TRBJ2-1	11	TGCAGTGCTGGGACAGGTCATGAGCAGTTCTTC	CSAGTGHEQFF
few	.	TRBV20-1	TRBJ2-7	15	TGCAGTGTCCACTCGCCGGGCACAGGGTCCTACGAGCAGTACTTC	CSVHSPGTGSYEQYF
.	.	TRBV5-1	TRBJ2-3	12	TGCGCCAGCGCCTTAAACACAGATACGCAGTATTTT	CASALNTDTQYF
.	.	TRBV5-1	TRBJ1-4	11	TGCGCCAGCAGACAAGATGAAAAACTGTTTTTT	CASRQDEKLFF
.	.	TRBV4-1	TRBJ1-4	14	TGCGCCAGCTCCCCCCTTCTGTTTGATGAAAAACTGTTTTTT	CASSPLLFDEKLFF
.	TRBD1	TRBV5-8	TRBJ1-5	16	TGTGCCAGCAGCCAAGGAATCCTGACAGGGGAACAGCCCCAGCATTTT	CASSQGILTGEQPQHF
.	.	TRBV7-2	TRBJ2-2	15	TGTGCCAGCAGCTTACGATTTCGCGACACCGGGGAGCTGTTTTTT	CASSLRFRDTGELFF
.	TRBD1	TRBV29-1	TRBJ1-2	13	TGCAGCGCCGACGGGTCAGGGGGCTATGGCTACACCTTC	CSADGSGGYGYTF
few	TRBD1	TRBV12-5	TRBJ1-2	15	TGTGCTAGTGGTTCCGCCTACAGGGGCTACTATGGCTACACCTTC	CASGSAYRGYYGYTF
.	.	TRBV6-6	TRBJ1-2	17	TGTGCCAGCAGTTACTCGATCCGGACCGGCTCGAACTATGGCTACACCTTC	CASSYSIRTGSNYGYTF
few	.	TRBV4-1	TRBJ1-5	15	TGCGCCAGCAGCCAAGCCTTTTCCACATATCAGCCCCAGCATTTT	CASSQAFSTYQPQHF
few	.	TRBV6-5	TRBJ1-5	15	TGTGCCAGCAGCCCTGTCCAGGGGATACGACAGCCCCAGCATTTT	CASSPVQGIRQPQHF
few	.	TRBV20-1	TRBJ2-1	13	TGCAGTGCTATAGGGGGGACCTACAATGAGCAGTTCTTC	CSAIGGTYNEQFF
few	.	TRBV12-3/TRBV12-4	TRBJ1-1	16	TGTGCCAGCAGTTTTCGGCTTCTCCCTATGAACACTGAAGCTTTCTTT	CASSFRLLPMNTEAFF